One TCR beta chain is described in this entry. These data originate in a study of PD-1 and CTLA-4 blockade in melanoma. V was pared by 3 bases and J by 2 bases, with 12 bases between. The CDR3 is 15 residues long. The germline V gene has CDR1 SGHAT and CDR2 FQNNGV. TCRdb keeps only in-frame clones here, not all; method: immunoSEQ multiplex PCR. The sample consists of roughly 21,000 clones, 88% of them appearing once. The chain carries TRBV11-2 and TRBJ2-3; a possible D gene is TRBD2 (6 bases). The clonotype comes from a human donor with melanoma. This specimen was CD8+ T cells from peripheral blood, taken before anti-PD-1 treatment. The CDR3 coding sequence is TGTGCCAGCAGCTTTGCGCGGGGAAACACAGATACGCAGTATTTT. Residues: CASSFARGNTDTQYF.